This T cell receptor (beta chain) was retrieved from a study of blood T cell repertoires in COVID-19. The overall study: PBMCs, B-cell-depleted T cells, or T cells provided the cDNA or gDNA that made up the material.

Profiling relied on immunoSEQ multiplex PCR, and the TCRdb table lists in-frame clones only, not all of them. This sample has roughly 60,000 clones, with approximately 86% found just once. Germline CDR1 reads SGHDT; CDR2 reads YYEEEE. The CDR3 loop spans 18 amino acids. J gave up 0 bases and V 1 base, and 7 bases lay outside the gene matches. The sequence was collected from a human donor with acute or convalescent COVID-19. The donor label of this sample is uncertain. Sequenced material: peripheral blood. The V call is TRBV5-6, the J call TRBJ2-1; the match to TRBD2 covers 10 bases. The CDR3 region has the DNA TGTGCCAGCAGCTTGCACCTAGCGGGAGACCCCTCCTACAATGAGCAGTTCTTC. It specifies CASSLHLAGDPSYNEQFF.